The rows below give T cell receptor beta chains drawn from one sample of a study of T cell repertoires in cytomegalovirus infection. MiXCR was run by TCRdb on the reads, yielding one entry per CDR3 protein. The table shows 500,000 or so distinct CDR3 sequences, with more than 15% occurring only once. The sequenced sample was CD8+ T cells from PBMCs. These receptor sequences come from a human donor in good health (CMV status not recorded). Some clones in this sample may be carry-over from other donors' samples. Each CDR3 is given with its conserved first and last residue. Each record gives: clone size, CDR3 length, V gene, D gene, J gene, CDR3 DNA, CDR3 protein. The D gene is left open where the match is weak. Size tells how often a clone was seen (once, few, many) or the class of an expanded clone, and some rows leave it out.

many,18,TRBV9,.,TRBJ2-6,TGTGCCAGCAGCGTAGCGGACCCGAGAGGATCTGGGGCCAACGTCCTGACTTTC,CASSVADPRGSGANVLTF
many,15,TRBV10-3,.,TRBJ2-6,TGTGCCATCAGAACCTGGGGCTCTGGGGCCAACGTCCTGACTTTC,CAIRTWGSGANVLTF
.,17,TRBV4-2,TRBD2,TRBJ2-1,TGTGCCAGAAGCCAGGCTGCCGGGCTAGCGGCCTACAATGAGCAGTTCTTC,CARSQAAGLAAYNEQFF
.,15,TRBV14,TRBD2,TRBJ2-5,TGTGCCAGCAGCCAAGATTGGCAGAGGGGGACTAGCCGCTACTTC,CASSQDWQRGTSRYF
many,19,TRBV7-4,TRBD2,TRBJ2-2,TGTGCCAGCAGCTTAGCTCCGGGACTAGCGGAGACGAACACCGGGGAGCTGTTTTTT,CASSLAPGLAETNTGELFF
many,16,TRBV7-6,TRBD2,TRBJ2-1,TGTGCCAGCAGCTTAGTTGAACTAGCGGACTACAATGAGCAGTTCTTC,CASSLVELADYNEQFF
.,13,TRBV24-1,.,TRBJ2-7,TGTGCCACCAGTGAAGTCACAAGCGACGAGCAGTACTTC,CATSEVTSDEQYF
many,15,TRBV6-5,.,TRBJ2-3,TGTGCCAGCAGCTCACTAGCATCATTCAGAGATACGCAGTATTTT,CASSSLASFRDTQYF
.,16,TRBV18,.,TRBJ1-1,TGTGCCAGCTCACCACGAGGGGAGTCCTTGAACACTGAAGCTTTCTTT,CASSPRGESLNTEAFF
.,12,TRBV28,.,TRBJ1-2,TGTGCCAGCAGCGCGACAGGCGGGGGCTACACCTTC,CASSATGGGYTF
.,16,TRBV4-1,.,TRBJ2-5,TGCGCCAGCAGCCAAGGTCTCGGGGGCGAACGAGAGACCCAGTACTTC,CASSQGLGGERETQYF
few,15,TRBV19,.,TRBJ2-1,TGTGCCAGTAGTACCAGGGGAATGCTTTACAATGAGCAGTTCTTC,CASSTRGMLYNEQFF
many,14,TRBV14,.,TRBJ2-7,TGTGCCAGCAGCCAAGATACAGGAACCTACGAGCAGTACTTC,CASSQDTGTYEQYF
.,18,TRBV24-1,TRBD1,TRBJ1-5,TGTGCCACCAGTCCTGACAGGGAGCACCTCTATAGCAATCAGCCCCAGCATTTT,CATSPDREHLYSNQPQHF
many,15,TRBV7-6,TRBD1,TRBJ1-1,TGTGCCAGCAGCCCTTGGACAGGGGGGAACACTGAAGCTTTCTTT,CASSPWTGGNTEAFF
many,15,TRBV28,.,TRBJ1-5,TGTGCCAGCAGTTCCCCAGGGGTGCACAATCAGCCCCAGCATTTT,CASSSPGVHNQPQHF
many,15,TRBV7-9,TRBD1,TRBJ2-7,TGTGCCAGCAGTCAGACGGGACAGGGTGCGTACGAGCAGTACTTC,CASSQTGQGAYEQYF
many,16,TRBV4-1,.,TRBJ1-2,TGCGCCAGCAGCCATTTGGGCCCTCTGGGTAACTATGGCTACACCTTC,CASSHLGPLGNYGYTF
many,15,TRBV4-2,TRBD1,TRBJ2-7,TGTGCCAGCAGCCAGGGGACAGGGGGTGCGTACGAGCAGTACTTC,CASSQGTGGAYEQYF
many,11,TRBV5-1,.,TRBJ2-1,TGCGCCAGCAGCTTGTTTAATGAGCAGTTCTTC,CASSLFNEQFF